This TCR beta chain stems from a study of shared clonotypes between healthy human individuals. Regarding the study as a whole: Sharing across four donors was highest in naive CD4 (around 5%) and lowest in memory CD8 (about 0.4%). Generation probability values for non-shared clonotypes were lower than those for clonotypes shared by all four donors.

There are 15 residues in the CDR3. The ends lost 3 bases at V and 0 bases at J; junction bases unmatched: 3. The germline gives CDR1 MGHDK, CDR2 SYGVNS. Concerning this clone: No antigen is known for it.

Using immunoSEQ multiplex PCR, the repertoire was profiled, and TCRdb retains in-frame clones only, with some absent. This sample has about 680,000 clones, with about 91% found just once. CD8 cells regarded as naive lacked CD45RO, were positively chosen for CCR7, and omitted terminally differentiated effector memory CD45RA+ cells. This sequence joins TRBV25-1 and TRBJ2-7, with 9 bases fitting TRBD2. This TCR derives from a man aged 25 to 40 in good health. The specimen was naive CD8+ T cells sorted from blood. The CDR3 is CASSDKREDSYEQYF. For the CDR3, the DNA is TGTGCCAGCAGTGATAAGCGGGAGGACTCCTACGAGCAGTACTTC.